The clone carrying this TCR beta chain appeared once. The V gene end was trimmed by 3 bases and the J gene end by 2 bases; junction bases not matched to a gene: 4. Germline V gene data show CDR1 as MGHRA and CDR2 as YSYEKL. The CDR3 contains 16 residues. Ipilimumab, 1 mg/kg, started 14 to 28 days after autologous transplant. Through week 26, nivolumab 3 mg/kg IV was given weeks 1, 4, 7, 10, then biweekly. This entry comes from a study of ipilimumab plus nivolumab after autologous stem cell transplantation. As for the study in general: Median doses per patient: roughly five ipilimumab, under ten nivolumab.

Sequencing was performed with immunoSEQ multiplex PCR; in TCRdb, only in-frame clones are kept and a portion is missing. This sample has around 21,000 clones, with roughly four fifths found just once. The source of this sequence is a male donor with diffuse large B-cell lymphoma. The chain combines TRBV4-1 with TRBJ2-2; 9 bases are shared with TRBD1. Here the sequenced sample was PBMCs, taken in a trial of ipilimumab plus nivolumab as post-transplant consolidation. The chain's CDR3 is CASSHAGQGNTGELFF. The CDR3 DNA reads as TGCGCCAGCAGCCATGCGGGACAGGGTAACACCGGGGAGCTGTTTTTT.